The subject of this entry is one T cell receptor (beta chain). The CDR3 is 14 amino acids. The germline CDR1 and CDR2 sequences are LNHNV and YYDKDF (reference sequence). V was clipped by 1 base and J by 2 bases, with 8 bases between them. The data are from a study of OX40 agonist ivuxolimab in advanced cancers. Profiled with immunoSEQ multiplex PCR; TCRdb holds only in-frame clones, not every one. Of some 70,000 clones in the sample, just over 85% were seen once. The chain recombines TRBV15 with TRBJ1-1; D remains unclear. This receptor was obtained from an adult with an advanced solid tumor such as melanoma, head and neck, liver or kidney cancer. The sample here was CD4+ or CD8+ T cells sorted from blood, taken in a trial of the OX40 agonist ivuxolimab. The CDR3 coding sequence is TGTGCCACCAGCAGAGGCAGGACTAACACTGAAGCTTTCTTT. It is translated as CATSRGRTNTEAFF.